Each of the 4 T cell receptor beta chains below was sequenced from the same sample in a study of shared clonotypes between healthy human individuals. The data were produced by immunoSEQ multiplex PCR, yet TCRdb's version contains in-frame clones alone and is incomplete. The sample holds 2 million to 2.5 million clones; more than 90% are singletons and the top ten take roughly 0.13%. The sample taken for sequencing was naive CD4+ T cells sorted from blood. Stated subset: CD45RA+ positively selected. These receptor sequences come from a man between 18 and 29 years old in good health.

This clone was observed a few times. V and J are TRBV7-8 and TRBJ2-7, with TRBD2 matching 9 bases. This CDR3 spans 15 amino acids. Germline trimming cut 5 bases from V and 3 bases from J; bases unmatched to any gene: 8. Germline values: CDR1 SGHVS, CDR2 FQNEAQ. CDR3 region: CASSAISGGSYEQYF. In nucleotides, the CDR3 is TGTGCCAGCAGCGCGATTAGCGGGGGCAGCTACGAGCAGTACTTC.

This clone was seen a single time. The same CDR3 is also encoded by other DNA sequences in this sample. V is TRBV7-8 and J is TRBJ1-4, with D possibly being TRBD1 (5 bases). Trimming pared 1 base from V and 5 bases from J, leaving 11 bases between. There are 15 residues in the CDR3. CDR1 is SGHVS and CDR2 is FQNEAQ in the germline V gene. In DNA form, the CDR3 reads TGTGCCAGCAGCTTAGGTGGGACGGGAAATGAAAAACTGTTTTTT. It specifies CASSLGGTGNEKLFF.

This clone was found a few times. The rearrangement joins TRBV18 to TRBJ1-1; 7 positions agree with TRBD1. Germline loops: CDR1 KGHSH, CDR2 LQKENI. V lost 3 bases, J lost 5 bases, and 9 bases stayed unmatched. The CDR3 has 15 amino acids. CDR3 sequence (DNA): TGTGCCAGCTCACCGCCGACAGGGACGGGTACTGAAGCTTTCTTT. This encodes CASSPPTGTGTEAFF.

J is TRBJ2-1 and V is TRBV27, with 10 bases aligning to TRBD2. Trimming at V came to 3 bases and at J to 5 bases, leaving 4 bases not matched to a gene. Looked up from germline, CDR1 is MNHEY and CDR2 is SMNVEV (reference sequence). The CDR3 is made up of 15 amino acids. CDR3 in DNA: TGTGCCAGCAGTTTTAGCGGGAGGCCGGACAATGAGCAGTTCTTC. Translation gives CASSFSGRPDNEQFF.